This T cell receptor beta chain comes out of a study of blood T cell repertoires in COVID-19. Study-level background: From T cells, B-cell-depleted T cells, or PBMCs came the material, which was cDNA or gDNA.

TCRdb keeps only in-frame clones here, not all; method: immunoSEQ multiplex PCR. The table has some 52,000 clones, roughly 90% seen once. This clone occurred a few times. V shed 0 bases and J shed 4 bases, with 19 bases lying between them. In germline, CDR1 is LGHNA, CDR2 YSLEER. The CDR3 consists of 18 residues. V and J are TRBV4-3 and TRBJ2-1; perhaps TRBD2 as D (6 bases). The sequenced material came from peripheral blood. The receptor comes from a human donor with active COVID-19. The donor label of this sample is uncertain. The CDR3: CASSQDSFLAGSYNEQFF. Written as DNA, the CDR3 is TGCGCCAGCAGCCAAGATTCCTTTCTTGCGGGGTCGTACAATGAGCAGTTCTTC.